The 27 T cell receptor beta chains given below trace back to one sample, sequenced in a study of blood T cell repertoires in COVID-19. Generated by immunoSEQ multiplex PCR, the TCRdb table keeps only in-frame clones and is missing some. The sample lists just under 350,000 clones, around 83% seen once, with 2.5% to 3% in the top ten. Sequencing used peripheral blood. The receptors were sampled from a man younger than 45 with active or convalescent COVID-19.

This rearrangement joins TRBV12-3 or TRBV12-4 to TRBJ2-2; D remains ambiguous. The V end lost 2 bases, the J end lost 8 bases, and 6 bases lay between the germline ends. The CDR3 covers 12 residues. CDR3 bases: TGTGCCAGCAGTTTACCGGTGGGGGAGCTGTTTTTT. Its translation is CASSLPVGELFF.

In this sample, this clone turned up a few times. This chain links TRBV5-8 with TRBJ1-5, with 8 bases matching TRBD1. The length of the CDR3 is 13 residues. V shed 2 bases and J 11 bases; nucleotides not matched to a gene: 6. The germline V gene encodes CDR1 SGHTS and CDR2 YDEGEE. The CDR3 protein is CASSFRGPLSQHF. CDR3 DNA sequence: TGTGCCAGCAGCTTCAGGGGGCCTTTGTCCCAGCATTTT.

The chain uses TRBV10-1 and TRBJ2-2, with D hard to call. Trimming took 6 bases from V and 9 from J, leaving 8 bases between them. The V gene's germline CDR1 is WNHNN and CDR2 SYGVQD (reference sequence). The CDR3 contains 11 residues. Here the CDR3 DNA reads TGCGCCAGCAGCACTCCCCGGGAGCTGTTTTTT. It yields the protein CASSTPRELFF.

The V call is TRBV7-6, the J call TRBJ2-6; the match to TRBD1 covers 8 bases. The junction had 4 bases not matched to a gene; V was cut back by 3 bases and J by 0 bases. Germline values: CDR1 SGHVS, CDR2 FNYEAQ. The CDR3 is 17 residues long. In nucleotides, the CDR3 is TGTGCCAGCAGCTTTGGACAGGGCTACTCTGGGGCCAACGTCCTGACTTTC. Translation gives CASSFGQGYSGANVLTF.

The genes are TRBV18 and TRBJ1-4, with no clear D. V lost 0 bases and J 7 bases, leaving 18 bases between the germline ends. The CDR3 sequence is 17 residues long. From germline, CDR1 is KGHSH and CDR2 LQKENI. The CDR3, as DNA: TGTGCCAGCTCACCACCTGTAAACCTAGACCAGAGTGAAAAACTGTTTTTT. Its protein is CASSPPVNLDQSEKLFF.

This clone appeared a few times. This chain links TRBV10-2 with TRBJ2-1; 10 bases align to TRBD1. Germline V gene lookup returns CDR1 WSHSY and CDR2 SAAADI. V gave up 10 bases and J gave up 10 bases; unmatched junction bases: 19. The CDR3 is 16 amino acids. The CDR3, as DNA: TGCGCCACCCTACACCCGACAGGGGGCCGCCGAGGGGAGCAGTTCTTC. The encoded protein is CATLHPTGGRRGEQFF.

The chain couples TRBV5-1 to TRBJ2-3, with D perhaps matching TRBD1 (5 bases). The ends were cut back, 0 bases at V and 0 bases at J, with 11 bases in the middle. Germline loops: CDR1 SGHRS, CDR2 YFSETQ. The CDR3 runs 16 residues. CDR3 bases: TGCGCCAGCAGCTTGGAGGGGCACCCTAGCACAGATACGCAGTATTTT. Its translation is CASSLEGHPSTDTQYF.

The chain carries TRBV7-9 and TRBJ1-4, with 8 bases identical to TRBD1. Per germline, CDR1 SEHNR and CDR2 FQNEAQ (reference sequence). V lost 6 bases to trimming and J lost 4 bases; unmatched junction nucleotides: 4. The CDR3 consists of 14 residues. CDR3 coding DNA: TGTGCCAGCAGACATGACAGGGGTAATGAAAAACTGTTTTTT. This sequence encodes CASRHDRGNEKLFF.

The rearrangement links TRBV24-1 to TRBJ2-2, with D tentatively TRBD1 (5 bases). The germline V and J ends were trimmed by 7 bases and 0 bases, with 8 bases remaining between them. This CDR3 spans 14 amino acids. Germline CDR1 reads KGHDR; CDR2 reads SFDVKD. CDR3 nucleotide sequence: TGTGCCACCAGGGACAACACGAACACCGGGGAGCTGTTTTTT. It yields the protein CATRDNTNTGELFF.

The chain recombines TRBV29-1 with TRBJ1-2; 9 bases are a match to TRBD1. Germline CDR1 is SQVTM and CDR2 is ANQGSEA. This CDR3 has 14 residues. V shed 1 base, J shed 8 bases, and the junction held 8 bases outside the gene matches. This chain's CDR3 is CSVEGPTGGRGYTF. CDR3 in DNA: TGCAGCGTTGAAGGCCCCACAGGGGGCAGGGGCTACACCTTC.

This sequence joins TRBV4-3 and TRBJ1-2; the D gene is possibly TRBD1 (6 bases). The V and J ends lost 0 bases and 2 bases respectively, with 10 bases between them. The CDR3 consists of 15 residues. In germline, CDR1 is LGHNA, CDR2 YSLEER. The CDR3 protein is CASSQDGGRNYGYTF. The DNA for the CDR3 is TGCGCCAGCAGCCAAGACGGGGGGCGCAACTATGGCTACACCTTC.

In this sample, this clone turned up a few times. This chain connects TRBV30 to TRBJ2-3; 9 nucleotides match TRBD2. This CDR3 spans 14 amino acids. CDR1 and CDR2 from the germline V gene are GTSNPN and SVGIG (reference sequence). Trimming cost V 6 bases and J 5 bases; bases outside gene matches: 9. The CDR3 loop reads CACVELAGLDTQYF. CDR3 bases: TGTGCCTGTGTAGAACTAGCGGGCTTAGATACGCAGTATTTT.

The chain carries TRBV15 and TRBJ2-1, with TRBD2 matching over 7 bases. The CDR3 runs to 16 residues. J gave up 2 bases and V 1 base, and 5 bases lay outside the gene matches. Germline CDR1 and CDR2: LNHNV and YYDKDF (reference sequence). For the CDR3, the DNA is TGTGCCACCAGCAGAGGAGAAGCGGGAACCTACAATGAGCAGTTCTTC. It yields the protein CATSRGEAGTYNEQFF. Drawing the rest from reference TRBV15 and TRBJ2-1, the complete variable domain is DAMVIQNPRYQVTQFGKPVTLSCSQTLNHNVMYWYQQKSSQAPKLLFHYYDKDFNNEADTPDNFQSRRPNTSFCFLDIRSPGLGDTAMYLCATSRGEAGTYNEQFFGPGTRLTVL.

The J gene is TRBJ1-2, the V gene TRBV7-9; 9 nucleotides agree with TRBD1. Per the germline V gene, CDR1 is SEHNR and CDR2 is FQNEAQ (reference sequence). This CDR3 has 13 residues. J gave up 6 bases and V 1 base, and 0 bases lay outside the gene matches. The CDR3 nucleotides read TGTGCCAGCAGCTTAGGGACAGGGGATGGCTACACCTTC. It encodes CASSLGTGDGYTF.

The genes are TRBV14 and TRBJ1-1, with 8 bases aligning to TRBD1. The junction had 7 bases not matched to a gene; V was cut back by 4 bases and J by 9 bases. CDR1 is SGHDN, CDR2 FVKESK, per germline. The CDR3 is 13 amino acids. DNA of the CDR3: TGTGCCAGCAGCCCCCGACAGGGGAGGCAAGCTTTCTTT. Protein product: CASSPRQGRQAFF.

The genes are TRBV5-4 and TRBJ1-1; D is perhaps TRBD1 (5 bases). Looked up from germline, CDR1 is SGHNT and CDR2 is YYREEE (reference sequence). V gave up 0 bases and J gave up 4 bases, with 13 bases separating them. This CDR3 has 15 amino acids. The CDR3 nucleotides are TGTGCCAGCAGCTTGGACAGCTCGGGGGGCACTGAAGCTTTCTTT. It encodes CASSLDSSGGTEAFF.

The chain carries TRBV5-1 and TRBJ2-5; 9 bases map to TRBD2. Germline CDR1 reads SGHRS; CDR2 reads YFSETQ. Germline trimming cut 0 bases from V and 4 bases from J; bases unmatched to any gene: 7. The CDR3 is 16 amino acids. CDR3 region: CASSLATSGSPETQYF. The DNA of the CDR3 is TGCGCCAGCAGCTTGGCCACTAGCGGGTCCCCAGAGACCCAGTACTTC.

The V call is TRBV11-2, the J call TRBJ2-7; the D is unclear. The V gene lost 1 base and the J gene lost 2 bases, with 9 bases spanning the gap. The germline gives CDR1 SGHAT, CDR2 FQNNGV. CDR3 length: 14 amino acids. CDR3 loop: CASSLGYRPYEQYF. DNA for the CDR3: TGTGCCAGCAGCTTAGGGTACAGACCCTACGAGCAGTACTTC.

The chain employs TRBV5-4 and TRBJ2-7; weak D call: TRBD1 (6 bases). The V end was cut by 4 bases, the J end by 0 bases, with 11 bases between. This CDR3 region has 14 residues. CDR1 and CDR2 from the germline V gene are SGHNT and YYREEE (reference sequence). The CDR3 region has the DNA TGTGCCAGCAGCATACTGGGGGCCTCCTACGAGCAGTACTTC. Protein product: CASSILGASYEQYF.

V and J are TRBV27 and TRBJ2-3, with a possible D match to TRBD1 (5 bases). The CDR3 consists of 15 residues. In germline, CDR1 is MNHEY, CDR2 SMNVEV (reference sequence). Deletions cut 1 base from V and 0 bases from J, with 8 bases between. The CDR3 DNA reads as TGTGCCAGCAGTTTATGGGGCACCAGCACAGATACGCAGTATTTT. It codes for CASSLWGTSTDTQYF.

This clone was observed a few times. V usage is TRBV30 and J usage is TRBJ2-7; unclear D gene. CDR1 is GTSNPN, CDR2 SVGIG, per germline (reference sequence). CDR3 size: 10 residues. V lost 1 base and J 6 bases, leaving 4 bases between the germline ends. The CDR3 sequence is CAWSDTEQYF. The CDR3 nucleotides are TGTGCCTGGAGTGACACCGAGCAGTACTTC.

A few counts support this clone. The V gene is TRBV18, the J gene TRBJ2-7; no firm D call. Trimming removed 3 bases from V and 2 bases from J, with 17 bases in between. The CDR3 runs 16 residues. The germline CDR1 and CDR2 sequences are KGHSH and LQKENI. This CDR3 reads CASSPAARPTTYEQYF. The CDR3 DNA sequence: TGTGCCAGCTCACCCGCGGCTAGACCTACGACCTACGAGCAGTACTTC.

J is TRBJ1-5 and V is TRBV15, with D uncertain. Germline V gene lookup returns CDR1 LNHNV and CDR2 YYDKDF (reference sequence). The CDR3 covers 12 residues. V dropped 6 bases and J dropped 7 bases, with 10 bases sitting between them. CDR3 DNA: TGTGCCACCAGGACACCTGGGCAGCCCCAGCATTTT. It yields the protein CATRTPGQPQHF.

The chain recombines TRBV18 with TRBJ1-3; D is unresolved. V dropped 2 bases and J dropped 0 bases, with 8 bases sitting between them. Germline V gives CDR1 KGHSH, CDR2 LQKENI. This CDR3 spans 15 amino acids. The CDR3 nucleotides are TGTGCCAGCTCACCAGAGTCTAGCTCTGGAAACACCATATATTTT. Its translation is CASSPESSSGNTIYF.

This clone was seen a single time. The V call is TRBV3-1 (or the pseudogene TRBV3-2), the J call TRBJ2-1, with D possibly TRBD2 on 5 matching bases. V was shortened by 3 bases and J by 5 bases, with 8 bases between the two germline ends. The CDR3 sequence is 13 residues long. From germline, CDR1 is LGHDT and CDR2 YNNKEL (reference sequence). CDR3 coding DNA: TGTGCCAGCAGCCAGGCGGGTAACAATGAGCAGTTCTTC. This codes for CASSQAGNNEQFF.

V is TRBV27 and J is TRBJ1-5; D ambiguous. V was trimmed by 3 bases and J by 2 bases, leaving 14 bases between them. The CDR3 is 16 amino acids. Per germline, CDR1 MNHEY and CDR2 SMNVEV (reference sequence). Written as DNA, the CDR3 is TGTGCCAGCAGTTTGATAGCGTCTAGCGGCAATCAGCCCCAGCATTTT. This sequence encodes CASSLIASSGNQPQHF.

On this clone itself: The junction differs from germline at one of its ends, possibly a read error. The gene calls are TRBV29-1 and TRBJ2-1; 10 positions agree with TRBD2. CDR3 size: 16 residues. The germline V gene encodes CDR1 SQVTM and CDR2 ANQGSEA. In DNA, the CDR3 is TGCGGCGTCCCAGGATTACTAGCGGGAACGGCTGGTGAGCAGTTCTTC. Protein product: CGVPGLLAGTAGEQFF.